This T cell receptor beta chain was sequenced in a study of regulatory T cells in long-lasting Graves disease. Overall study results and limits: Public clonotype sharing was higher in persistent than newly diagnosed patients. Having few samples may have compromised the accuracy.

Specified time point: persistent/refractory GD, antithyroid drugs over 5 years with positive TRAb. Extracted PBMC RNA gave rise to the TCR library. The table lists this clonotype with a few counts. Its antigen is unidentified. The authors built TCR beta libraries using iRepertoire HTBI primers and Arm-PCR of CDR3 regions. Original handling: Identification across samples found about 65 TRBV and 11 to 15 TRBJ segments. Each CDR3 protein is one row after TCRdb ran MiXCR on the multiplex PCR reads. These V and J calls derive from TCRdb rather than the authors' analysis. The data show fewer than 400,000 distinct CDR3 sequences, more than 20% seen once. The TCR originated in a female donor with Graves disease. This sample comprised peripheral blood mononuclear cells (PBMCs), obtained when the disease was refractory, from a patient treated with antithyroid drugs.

This CDR3 reads CASSTGNIQYF. Written as DNA, the CDR3 is TGCGCCAGCAGCACAGGGAATATTCAGTACTTC. The chain recombines TRBV5-1 with TRBJ2-4; weak D call: TRBD1 (6 bases). The CDR3 totals 11 residues. The germline V gene encodes CDR1 SGHRS and CDR2 YFSETQ. V shed 4 bases and J shed 10 bases, with 9 bases lying between them.